This passage covers 17 T cell receptor beta chains from one sample sequenced in a study of T cell repertoires in cytomegalovirus infection. TCRdb analysed the reads with MiXCR anew, one entry per CDR3 protein. The sample consists of 700,000 to 900,000 distinct CDR3 sequences, about 28% of them appearing once. What these receptors recognize is not known. Source: cultured CD8+ T cells from PBMCs, taken from culture after CMV antigen stimulation. Source of these receptors: a human donor in good health (CMV status not recorded). Some clones in this sample may be carry-over from other donors' samples.

V usage is TRBV4-1 and J usage is TRBJ1-5; 8 positions match TRBD1. The CDR3 has 13 amino acids. V lost 6 bases to trimming and J lost 7 bases; unmatched junction nucleotides: 5. Per germline, CDR1 MGHRA and CDR2 YSYEKL. The CDR3 DNA reads TGCGCCAGCAGTGCAGGGGGCAGGCAGCCCCAGCATTTT. This translates into CASSAGGRQPQHF.

The chain is built from TRBV10-2 and TRBJ2-1, with D maybe TRBD2 (5 bases). Germline loops: CDR1 WSHSY, CDR2 SAAADI. V was cut by 3 bases and J by 1 base, with 22 bases left in between. This CDR3 comprises 19 residues. The CDR3 region is CASSELDGGLLQSYNEQFF. The CDR3 DNA follows: TGCGCCAGCAGTGAACTAGACGGTGGCCTTCTCCAATCCTACAATGAGCAGTTCTTC.

Turning to this clonotype: At one of its ends the junction is not consistent with the germline gene, which may arise from a read error. The CDR3 loop is CVSERGVTDTQYF. As DNA, the CDR3 is TGTGTCAGCGAACGGGGGGTCACAGATACGCAGTATTTT. V is TRBV5-8 and J is TRBJ2-3, with TRBD2 identical over 7 bases. Germline V gives CDR1 SGHTS, CDR2 YDEGEE. The CDR3 length is 13 residues.

This clonotype was seen a few times. The rearrangement links TRBV6-8 to TRBJ2-7; a weak D match, TRBD1 (6 bases). V was trimmed by 5 bases and J by 5 bases, leaving 22 bases between them. The V gene's germline CDR1 is MNHGY and CDR2 SAAAGT. This CDR3 comprises 16 residues. The CDR3 DNA reads TGTGCCAGCAGTCCTTCCGGACAGTCCACCTGGCACGAGCAGTACTTC. Its protein is CASSPSGQSTWHEQYF.

The chain joins TRBV11-1 to TRBJ2-7; 7 bases are a match to TRBD2. CDR3 length: 14 residues. V gave up 5 bases and J gave up 3 bases; unmatched junction bases: 7. Looked up from germline, CDR1 is SGHAT and CDR2 is FQDESV (reference sequence). The CDR3 sequence is CASSLYGEGYEQYF. The DNA for the CDR3 is TGTGCCAGCAGCCTATATGGGGAGGGCTACGAGCAGTACTTC.

Comment on this clonotype: Being one base from a much bigger clone, this may be a read error. V and J are TRBV7-9 and TRBJ2-1, with TRBD1 matching over 12 bases. This CDR3 has 15 amino acids. The germline V gene encodes CDR1 SEHNR and CDR2 FQNEAQ (reference sequence). In nucleotides, the CDR3 is TGTGCCCGCAGCCAGGGACAGGGGGCGCTCAATGAGCAGTTCTTC. Translated, it gives CARSQGQGALNEQFF.

This clonotype was observed a few times. The chain employs TRBV4-1 and TRBJ2-3, with D uncertain. The CDR3 extends over 15 amino acids. Trimming left V 1 base short and J 3 bases short, with 11 bases between. From germline, CDR1 is MGHRA and CDR2 YSYEKL. CDR3 nucleotides: TGCGCCAGCAGCCAAGGATTCGGCCTTACAGATACGCAGTATTTT. Its protein is CASSQGFGLTDTQYF.

The rearrangement uses TRBV4-1 and TRBJ2-1, with 10 bases lining up with TRBD2. Germline V gene lookup returns CDR1 MGHRA and CDR2 YSYEKL. The CDR3 spans 16 residues. The V and J ends lost 4 bases and 10 bases, in that order; junction bases with no gene match: 13. CDR3 region: CASSPGSAGGPREQFF. The CDR3 coding sequence is TGCGCCAGCAGCCCTGGATCAGCGGGGGGGCCGAGAGAGCAGTTCTTC.

This clonotype has just a few counts. The junction departs from the called germline gene at one end, perhaps through a read error. The V call is TRBV12-3 or TRBV12-4, the J call TRBJ1-2; perhaps TRBD1 as D (5 bases). The CDR3 contains 11 residues. The CDR3 nucleotides are TGTGCCAGCACCGGGGGAGTCGGGACCTTCTTC. Translated: CASTGGVGTFF.

The V gene is TRBV5-4, the J gene TRBJ2-2; no clear D. There are 12 residues in the CDR3. V lost 7 bases and J 6 bases, leaving 10 bases between the germline ends. Germline CDR1 SGHNT, CDR2 YYREEE (reference sequence). CDR3 sequence: CASLGEAGELFF. The CDR3 region has the DNA TGTGCCAGCCTCGGAGAGGCCGGGGAGCTGTTTTTT.

This chain uses TRBV4-2 with TRBJ2-7, with 8 positions matching TRBD1. The V gene's germline CDR1 is LGHNA and CDR2 YNFKEQ. This CDR3 is 14 amino acids long. J was trimmed by 6 bases and V by 4 bases; bases with no gene match: 8. The CDR3 sequence: CASSPGQGLVEQYF. The CDR3 nucleotides are TGTGCCAGCAGCCCCGGACAGGGACTCGTCGAGCAGTACTTC.

The V and J genes are TRBV6-1 and TRBJ1-1; 7 nucleotides agree with TRBD1. V shed 6 bases, J shed 1 base, and the junction held 14 bases outside the gene matches. Germline V gives CDR1 MNHNS, CDR2 SASEGT. CDR3 size: 17 residues. CDR3 nucleotides: TGTGCCAGCAGCAACGAGGGGGCAGGAAACCAGAACACTGAAGCTTTCTTT. Residues: CASSNEGAGNQNTEAFF.

The rearrangement joins TRBV6-1 to TRBJ2-3, with 7 bases lining up with TRBD2. The CDR3 is 14 residues long. The trim removed 3 bases at V and 2 bases at J, leaving 2 bases unmatched. Germline V lookup: CDR1 MNHNS, CDR2 SASEGT. The CDR3 coding sequence is TGTGCCAGCAGTGAGCGGGGGTACACAGATACGCAGTATTTT. Residues: CASSERGYTDTQYF.

This chain connects TRBV6-2 or TRBV6-3 to TRBJ1-5; TRBD1 agrees at 12 bases. Losses at the gene ends were 6 bases for V and 5 bases for J; bases not matched to a gene: 5. CDR3 length: 15 amino acids. Germline values: CDR1 MNHEY, CDR2 SVGEGT. The CDR3: CASSGGQGAYQPQHF. Here the CDR3 DNA reads TGTGCCAGCAGCGGGGGACAGGGGGCTTATCAGCCCCAGCATTTT.

For the CDR3, the DNA is TGTGCCAGCTCACCCACCGGGACAGGCTCAAGCTCCTACAATGAGCAGTTCTTC. Translated, it gives CASSPTGTGSSSYNEQFF. The J gene is TRBJ2-1, the V gene TRBV18; 8 nucleotides agree with TRBD1. Unmatched junction bases numbered 10, after V lost 3 bases and J lost 0 bases. CDR1 is KGHSH and CDR2 is LQKENI in the germline V gene. This CDR3 contains 18 residues.

The rearrangement uses TRBV25-1 and TRBJ1-1; D ambiguous. V lost 3 bases and J lost 1, with 12 bases in between. Germline CDR1 MGHDK, CDR2 SYGVNS. The CDR3 runs 15 residues. The CDR3 sequence: CASSEGSLGNTEAFF. The CDR3 DNA is TGTGCCAGCAGTGAGGGTTCCCTAGGGAACACTGAAGCTTTCTTT.

This clonotype has a count of ten or more. This chain connects TRBV6-2 or TRBV6-3 to TRBJ1-5, with 7 bases lining up with TRBD1. V shed 0 bases, J shed 2 bases, and the junction held 16 bases outside the gene matches. The CDR3 totals 20 residues. CDR1 is MNHEY, CDR2 SVGEGT, per germline. CDR3 amino acids: CASSYSTGTDMRMGNQPQHF. The CDR3 DNA reads TGTGCCAGCAGTTACTCGACTGGGACAGATATGCGCATGGGCAATCAGCCCCAGCATTTT.